The 27 T cell receptor beta chains below all came from one sample that was sequenced in a study of Graves' ophthalmopathy and Graves' hyperthyroidism. RNA served as the template for amplifying TCR beta CDR3 regions. Second-round multiplex PCR came after a first-round RT-PCR that employed HTBI primers. Via MiXCR, TCRdb re-called the multiplex PCR reads, giving one row per CDR3 protein. The sample carries over 650,000 distinct CDR3 sequences, roughly two fifths recorded once. Sequencing was performed on peripheral blood. The receptor source for this set is an adult man with Graves' ophthalmopathy.

This clonotype was observed many times. The chain links TRBV29-1 to TRBJ1-2; no clear D gene. V gave up 4 bases and J gave up 4 bases, with 13 bases separating them. CDR3 size: 13 residues. Germline CDR1 SQVTM, CDR2 ANQGSEA. The CDR3 sequence: CSVVAGQGYGYTF. CDR3 bases: TGCAGCGTTGTAGCTGGCCAAGGCTATGGCTACACCTTC.

At least ten counts were recorded for this clonotype. The V call is TRBV12-3 or TRBV12-4, the J call TRBJ1-5; maybe TRBD1 (5 bases). The CDR3 sequence is 15 residues long. V was shortened by 1 base and J by 2 bases, with 9 bases between the two germline ends. The DNA for the CDR3 is TGTGCCAGCAGTTTAGAAAGGGGTGGCAATCAGCCCCAGCATTTT. Translated: CASSLERGGNQPQHF.

This clonotype appeared many times. V is TRBV7-9 and J is TRBJ1-2; perhaps TRBD1 as D (6 bases). Germline V lookup: CDR1 SEHNR, CDR2 FQNEAQ (reference sequence). Trimming pared 5 bases from V and 6 bases from J, leaving 10 bases between. The CDR3 has 12 amino acids. The CDR3 here is CASSRQDDGYTF. DNA of the CDR3: TGTGCCAGCAGCAGACAGGACGATGGCTACACCTTC.

This clonotype has a count of ten or more. V usage is TRBV5-6 and J usage is TRBJ2-7, with 8 bases identical to TRBD1. The CDR3 loop spans 15 amino acids. From germline, CDR1 is SGHDT and CDR2 YYEEEE. V was pared by 0 bases and J by 6 bases, with 8 bases of the junction left unmatched. The CDR3 DNA sequence: TGTGCCAGCAGCTTGGTGGGACAGGTGATGGGCGAGCAGTACTTC. The encoded protein is CASSLVGQVMGEQYF.

V gene TRBV6-5 combines with J gene TRBJ1-2, with no clear D. The V gene lost 7 bases and the J gene lost 12 bases, with 18 bases spanning the gap. CDR3 length equals 12 residues. CDR1 is MNHEY, CDR2 SVGAGI, per germline. The CDR3 spells CASTLTSGGNTF. CDR3 bases: TGTGCCAGCACCCTGACTAGCGGAGGGAACACCTTC.

The rearrangement links TRBV7-9 to TRBJ2-2; 9 positions match TRBD2. The germline gives CDR1 SEHNR, CDR2 FQNEAQ (reference sequence). Trimming cost V 9 bases and J 7 bases; bases outside gene matches: 24. This CDR3 has 19 residues. In DNA form, the CDR3 reads TGTGCCAGTAAATTATCGCCCGCCGGTGCGGGGGGGCTCGGCGGGGAGCTGTTTTTT. This gives the protein CASKLSPAGAGGLGGELFF.

This clonotype was counted ten times or more. The rearrangement joins TRBV19 to TRBJ2-2, with 7 bases lining up with TRBD1. The CDR3 is 15 residues long. Trimming took 2 bases from V and 1 from J; bases not matched to a gene: 1. CDR1 LNHDA and CDR2 SQIVND come from the germline V gene (reference sequence). For the CDR3, the DNA is TGTGCCAGTAGTATAAGACAGGGGAACACCGGGGAGCTGTTTTTT. It is translated as CASSIRQGNTGELFF.

This chain uses TRBV7-2 with TRBJ2-7; TRBD1 aligns across 9 bases. Germline V CDR1 and CDR2: SGHTA, FQGNSA. This CDR3 has 16 residues. Unmatched junction bases numbered 12, after V lost 5 bases and J lost 4 bases. In DNA, the CDR3 is TGTGCCAGCAGCGTCAAATCCGGGACAGGGACTTACGAGCAGTACTTC. Translation gives CASSVKSGTGTYEQYF.

This clonotype was seen once. The V gene is TRBV7-8, the J gene TRBJ1-3; D unresolved. Germline CDR1 SGHVS, CDR2 FQNEAQ. The CDR3 sequence is 16 residues long. V was pared by 0 bases and J by 2 bases, with 11 bases between. CDR3 loop: CASSLAGRKTGNTIYF. As DNA, the CDR3 is TGTGCCAGCAGCTTAGCGGGGAGGAAGACTGGAAACACCATATATTTT.

V is TRBV20-1 and J is TRBJ1-2, with D tentatively TRBD1 (5 bases). CDR3 length: 14 amino acids. The V end was cut by 0 bases, the J end by 2 bases, with 10 bases between. Germline V gene lookup returns CDR1 DFQATT and CDR2 SNEGSKA (reference sequence). The CDR3 bases are TGCAGTGCTAGAGATCGGGCAGGGAACTATGGCTACACCTTC. Its protein product is CSARDRAGNYGYTF.

This clonotype has just a few counts. The genes are TRBV4-3 and TRBJ1-1; a possible D gene is TRBD1 (5 bases). Germline assignment: CDR1 LGHNA and CDR2 YSLEER. V was cut by 0 bases and J by 0 bases, with 14 bases left in between. The CDR3 loop spans 17 amino acids. CDR3 sequence (DNA): TGCGCCAGCAGCCAAGATGGGACGGTGCGGGTGAACACTGAAGCTTTCTTT. It yields the protein CASSQDGTVRVNTEAFF.

The chain combines TRBV6-1 with TRBJ1-1; 7 nucleotides agree with TRBD1. The trim removed 8 bases at V and 1 base at J, leaving 7 bases unmatched. CDR1 MNHNS and CDR2 SASEGT come from the germline V gene. This CDR3 has 14 amino acids. The CDR3 region is CASGGRGANTEAFF. CDR3 DNA sequence: TGTGCCAGCGGGGGCAGGGGGGCGAACACTGAAGCTTTCTTT.

This clonotype was found many times. The chain uses TRBV5-1 and TRBJ2-2; 10 bases map to TRBD1. The germline V gene has CDR1 SGHRS and CDR2 YFSETQ. CDR3 length equals 15 residues. V shed 3 bases and J 4 bases; nucleotides not matched to a gene: 3. The CDR3 region has the DNA TGCGCCAGCAGCTCCGGGACAGGGGTCACCGGGGAGCTGTTTTTT. It codes for CASSSGTGVTGELFF. Combining the CDR3 with reference TRBV5-1 and TRBJ2-2 gives the whole variable domain KAGVTQTPRYLIKTRGQQVTLSCSPISGHRSVSWYQQTPGQGLQFLFEYFSETQRNKGNFPGRFSGRQFSNSRSEMNVSTLELGDSALYLCASSSGTGVTGELFFGEGSRLTVL.

Concerning this clonotype: This may be a read error, as it is one base from a much larger clone. The CDR3 carries no conserved terminal phenylalanine or tryptophan, so it likely arises from a read error. The chain recombines TRBV12-3 or TRBV12-4 with TRBJ2-7; a weak D match, TRBD1 (6 bases). Trimming pared 1 base from V and 0 bases from J, leaving 10 bases between. The CDR3 consists of 15 residues. The DNA of the CDR3 is TGTGCCAGCAGTTTAGGACAGGCACCCTCCTACGAGCAGTACTGC. Protein product: CASSLGQAPSYEQYC.

This clonotype was seen only a few times. The V and J genes are TRBV12-5 and TRBJ1-5; 9 positions match TRBD1. Germline CDR1 LGHNT, CDR2 FRNRAP. J gave up 7 bases and V 7 bases, and 8 bases lay outside the gene matches. The CDR3 covers 14 residues. As DNA, the CDR3 is TGTGCTAGTGCCATACAGGGGGCACGGCAGCCCCAGCATTTT. Its translation is CASAIQGARQPQHF.

A word on this clonotype: Compared with germline, one end of the junction differs, possibly owing to a read error. V and J are TRBV25-1 and TRBJ1-2; tentatively, D is TRBD1 (6 bases). The CDR3 has 17 residues. Germline V gene data show CDR1 as MGHDK and CDR2 as SYGVNS. In DNA form, the CDR3 reads TGCGCCAGCAGCCCAGATCTCAGGACAGACCCTAACTATGGCTACACCTTC. It yields the protein CASSPDLRTDPNYGYTF.

V usage is TRBV25-1 and J usage is TRBJ1-1; 9 bases agree with TRBD1. The CDR3 extends over 14 amino acids. Germline V gene sequence: CDR1 MGHDK, CDR2 SYGVNS. The ends lost 4 bases at V and 12 bases at J; junction bases unmatched: 12. The CDR3 DNA sequence: TGTGCCAGCAGTGGAATACAGGGGACAGGGAGGACTTTCTTT. Translating gives CASSGIQGTGRTFF.

This clonotype has a count of ten or more. The V gene is TRBV4-2, the J gene TRBJ2-5, with D possibly matching TRBD2 (5 bases). V lost 1 base and J 4 bases, leaving 10 bases between the germline ends. The germline V gene has CDR1 LGHNA and CDR2 YNFKEQ. This CDR3 has 14 amino acids. CDR3 coding DNA: TGTGCCAGCAGCCAAGTGGGGAGTCGAGAGACCCAGTACTTC. Encoded protein: CASSQVGSRETQYF.

The gene calls are TRBV4-2 and TRBJ1-2; maybe TRBD1 (6 bases). This CDR3 region has 14 residues. Germline lookup yields CDR1 LGHNA and CDR2 YNFKEQ. The V and J ends lost 4 bases and 6 bases respectively, with 15 bases between them. The CDR3 spells CASSLQGIGDGYTF. The CDR3 coding sequence is TGTGCCAGCAGCCTCCAGGGGATCGGAGATGGCTACACCTTC.

The rearrangement joins TRBV29-1 to TRBJ2-7, with D perhaps TRBD1 or TRBD2 (6 bases each). There are 13 residues in the CDR3. CDR1 is SQVTM and CDR2 is ANQGSEA in the germline V gene. V was shortened by 3 bases and J by 2 bases, with 11 bases between the two germline ends. The CDR3 region is CSVDRGLTYEQYF. The CDR3 coding sequence is TGCAGCGTTGATCGGGGGCTAACCTACGAGCAGTACTTC.

This clonotype appeared many times. The chain recombines TRBV19 with TRBJ1-2, with a possible D match to TRBD1 (5 bases). The ends were cut back, 3 bases at V and 2 bases at J, with 10 bases in the middle. The length of the CDR3 is 14 residues. Germline values: CDR1 LNHDA, CDR2 SQIVND (reference sequence). As DNA, the CDR3 is TGTGCCAGTAGTATGGCGGGACTCAACTATGGCTACACCTTC. Its protein product is CASSMAGLNYGYTF.

The table lists this clonotype with many counts. The chain joins TRBV2 to TRBJ1-4; weak D call: TRBD1 (5 bases). V shed 3 bases and J shed 1 base, with 9 bases lying between them. CDR3 length: 15 amino acids. In germline, CDR1 is SNHLY, CDR2 FYNNEI. The CDR3 reads CASSEIGGTNEKLFF. Written as DNA, the CDR3 is TGTGCCAGCAGTGAGATCGGGGGAACTAATGAAAAACTGTTTTTT.

This clonotype has a count of ten or more. This rearrangement joins TRBV7-9 to TRBJ1-1, with a weak D call TRBD1 (5 bases). Germline CDR1 and CDR2: SEHNR and FQNEAQ (reference sequence). This CDR3 region has 14 residues. V dropped 5 bases and J dropped 8 bases, with 18 bases sitting between them. The CDR3 DNA sequence: TGTGCCAGCAGCGCCACGACAAGGGGCGCCGAAGCTTTCTTT. Its protein is CASSATTRGAEAFF. Full variable domain (missing parts from reference TRBV7-9 and TRBJ1-1): DTGVSQNPRHKITKRGQNVTFRCDPISEHNRLYWYRQTLGQGPEFLTYFQNEAQLEKSRLLSDRFSAERPKGSFSTLEIQRTEQGDSAMYLCASSATTRGAEAFFGQGTRLTVV.

The chain is built from TRBV19 and TRBJ1-4; TRBD1 agrees at 9 bases. Germline trimming cut 5 bases from V and 5 bases from J; bases unmatched to any gene: 6. There are 15 residues in the CDR3. The germline V gene has CDR1 LNHDA and CDR2 SQIVND (reference sequence). In DNA, the CDR3 is TGTGCCAGTAGTTTCCGGGACAGGGCGAATGAAAAACTGTTTTTT. This gives the protein CASSFRDRANEKLFF.

The chain has TRBV9 and TRBJ1-6; 11 bases are shared with TRBD1. The V segment lost 4 bases and the J segment 10 bases; nucleotides outside the gene matches: 7. CDR3 size: 15 residues. Germline values: CDR1 SGDLS, CDR2 YYNGEE. The DNA of the CDR3 is TGTGCCAGCAGCCCAGGGGGACAGGGGGGATCACCCCTCCACTTT. Translating gives CASSPGGQGGSPLHF.

The rearrangement uses TRBV12-3 or TRBV12-4 and TRBJ1-4; 10 bases are a match to TRBD1. The trim removed 6 bases at V and 8 bases at J, leaving 12 bases unmatched. The CDR3 is made up of 16 amino acids. The CDR3: CASSYLTGGLTEKLFF. In DNA form, the CDR3 reads TGTGCCAGCAGCTACTTGACAGGGGGCTTAACCGAAAAACTGTTTTTT.

The chain carries TRBV7-1 and TRBJ1-1, with D unresolved. TRBV7-1 has ORF status, its function being uncertain. V was cut by 3 bases and J by 0 bases, with 5 bases left in between. The CDR3 runs 13 residues. The CDR3 sequence is CASSSYLNTEAFF. The CDR3 DNA follows: TGTGCCAGCAGCTCCTATTTGAACACTGAAGCTTTCTTT.